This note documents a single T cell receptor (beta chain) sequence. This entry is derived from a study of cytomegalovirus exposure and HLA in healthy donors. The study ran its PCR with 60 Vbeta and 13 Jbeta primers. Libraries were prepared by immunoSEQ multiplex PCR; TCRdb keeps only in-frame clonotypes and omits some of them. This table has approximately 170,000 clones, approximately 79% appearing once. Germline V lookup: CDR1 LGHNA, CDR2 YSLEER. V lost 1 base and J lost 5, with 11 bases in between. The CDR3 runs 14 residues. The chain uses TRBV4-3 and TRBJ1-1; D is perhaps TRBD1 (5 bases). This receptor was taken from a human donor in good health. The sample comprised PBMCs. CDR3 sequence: CASSQGGLGTEAFF. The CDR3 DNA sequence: TGCGCCAGCAGCCAAGGGGGCCTGGGTACTGAAGCTTTCTTT.